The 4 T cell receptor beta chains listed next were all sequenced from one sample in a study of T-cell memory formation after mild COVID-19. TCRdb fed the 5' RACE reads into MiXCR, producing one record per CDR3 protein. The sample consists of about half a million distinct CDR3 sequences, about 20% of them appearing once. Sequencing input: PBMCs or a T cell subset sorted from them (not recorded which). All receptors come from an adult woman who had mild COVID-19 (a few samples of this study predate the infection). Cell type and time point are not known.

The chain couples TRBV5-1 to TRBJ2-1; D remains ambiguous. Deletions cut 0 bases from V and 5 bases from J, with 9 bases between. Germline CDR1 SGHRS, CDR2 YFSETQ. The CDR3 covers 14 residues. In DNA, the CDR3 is TGCGCCAGCAGCTTGGAGTCCGGACACAATGAGCAGTTCTTC. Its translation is CASSLESGHNEQFF.

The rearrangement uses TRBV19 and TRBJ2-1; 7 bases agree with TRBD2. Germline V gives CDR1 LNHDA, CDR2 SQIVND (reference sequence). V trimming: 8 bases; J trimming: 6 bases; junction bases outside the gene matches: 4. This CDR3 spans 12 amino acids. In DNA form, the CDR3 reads TGTGCCAGTTTTGGCGGGGGCAATGAGCAGTTCTTC. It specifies CASFGGGNEQFF.

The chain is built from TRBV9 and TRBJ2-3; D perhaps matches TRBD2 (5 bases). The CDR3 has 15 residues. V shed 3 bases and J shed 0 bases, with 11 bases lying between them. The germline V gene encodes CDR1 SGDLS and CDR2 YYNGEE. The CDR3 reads CASSAGLASTDTQYF. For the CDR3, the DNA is TGTGCCAGCAGCGCAGGACTTGCTAGCACAGATACGCAGTATTTT.

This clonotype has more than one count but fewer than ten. The CDR3 DNA reads TGTGCCAGCAGTTTAGCAGGGTTGGTGGCGGGAGGGCGCAATGAGCAGTTCTTC. Its translation: CASSLAGLVAGGRNEQFF. The genes are TRBV12-3 or TRBV12-4 and TRBJ2-1; 9 nucleotides align to TRBD2. This CDR3 is 18 amino acids long. The junction had 12 bases not matched to a gene; V was cut back by 0 bases and J by 6 bases.